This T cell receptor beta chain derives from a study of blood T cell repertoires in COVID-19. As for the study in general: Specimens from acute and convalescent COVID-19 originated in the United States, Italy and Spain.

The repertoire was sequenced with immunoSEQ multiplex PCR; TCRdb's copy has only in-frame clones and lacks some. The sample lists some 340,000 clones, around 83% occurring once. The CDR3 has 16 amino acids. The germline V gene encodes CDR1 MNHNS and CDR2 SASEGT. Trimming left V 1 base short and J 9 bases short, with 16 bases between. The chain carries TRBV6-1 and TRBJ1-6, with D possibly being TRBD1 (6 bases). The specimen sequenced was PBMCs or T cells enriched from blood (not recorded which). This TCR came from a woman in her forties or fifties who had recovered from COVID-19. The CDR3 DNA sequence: TGTGCCAGCAGTGAAGTTTGGACAGCTGGGGGTTCACCCCTCCACTTT. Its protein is CASSEVWTAGGSPLHF.